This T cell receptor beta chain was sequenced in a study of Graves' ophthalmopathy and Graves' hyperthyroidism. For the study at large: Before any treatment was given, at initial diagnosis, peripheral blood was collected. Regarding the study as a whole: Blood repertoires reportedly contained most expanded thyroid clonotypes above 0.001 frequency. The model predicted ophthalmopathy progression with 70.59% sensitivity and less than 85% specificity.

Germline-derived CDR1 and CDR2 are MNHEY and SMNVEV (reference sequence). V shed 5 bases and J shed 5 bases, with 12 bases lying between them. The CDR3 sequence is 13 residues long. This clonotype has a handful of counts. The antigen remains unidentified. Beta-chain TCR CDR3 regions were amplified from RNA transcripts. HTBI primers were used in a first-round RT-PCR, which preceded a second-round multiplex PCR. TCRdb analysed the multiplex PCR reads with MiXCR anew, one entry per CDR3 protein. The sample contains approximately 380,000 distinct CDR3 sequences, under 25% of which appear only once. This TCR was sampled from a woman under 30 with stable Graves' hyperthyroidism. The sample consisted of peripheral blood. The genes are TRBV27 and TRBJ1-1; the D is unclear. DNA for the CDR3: TGTGCCAGCAGTGACCGATTCGGGACTGAAGCTTTCTTT. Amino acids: CASSDRFGTEAFF.